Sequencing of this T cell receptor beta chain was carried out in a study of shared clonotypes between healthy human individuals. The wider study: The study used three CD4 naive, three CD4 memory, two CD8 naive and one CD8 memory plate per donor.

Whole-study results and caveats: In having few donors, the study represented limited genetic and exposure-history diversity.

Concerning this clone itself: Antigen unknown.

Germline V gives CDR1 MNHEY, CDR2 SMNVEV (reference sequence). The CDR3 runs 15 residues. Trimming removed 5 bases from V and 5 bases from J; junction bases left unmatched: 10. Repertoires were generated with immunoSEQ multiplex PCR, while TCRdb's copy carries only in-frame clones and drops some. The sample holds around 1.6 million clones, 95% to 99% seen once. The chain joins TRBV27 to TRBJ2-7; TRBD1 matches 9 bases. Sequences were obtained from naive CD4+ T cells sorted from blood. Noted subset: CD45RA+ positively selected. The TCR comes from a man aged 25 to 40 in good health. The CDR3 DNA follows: TGTGCCAGCAGTCTATATCCCGGGACAGGGAACGAGCAGTACTTC. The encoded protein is CASSLYPGTGNEQYF.